What follows are 9 T cell receptor beta chains derived from one specimen sequenced in a study of T cell clonotyping in hematopoietic cell transplantation (dated by TCRdb to about 2021). The method was the immunoSEQ multiplex PCR assay. TCRdb limited this immuneACCESS table to in-frame rearrangements with V and J called. A share of clones is missing; checked studies link under half to unresolved V genes, and the rest is unexplained. The sample table shows tens of thousands of clones, and approximately 95% are seen once. The top ten hold around 1.5% of the sample. What the time point label conveys for this sample: recipient sample about 28 days before transplant, after cytoreduction. The sequences come from peripheral blood mononuclear cells, collected before stem cell transplant. Source of these receptors: a man aged 35-49 years with chronic myeloid leukemia. Some clones in this sample may be carry-over from other donors' samples.

The chain has TRBV6-5 and TRBJ1-3; 8 bases are a match to TRBD1. V lost 0 bases and J lost 4; bases outside the gene matches: 2. The germline CDR1 and CDR2 sequences are MNHEY and SVGAGI. CDR3 length: 15 amino acids. CDR3 in DNA: TGTGCCAGCAGTTACTCGGGGACAGGCGGAAACACCATATATTTT. It yields the protein CASSYSGTGGNTIYF.

The V and J genes are TRBV7-6 and TRBJ1-1; D gene ambiguous. CDR1 and CDR2 (germline): SGHVS, FNYEAQ. V lost 3 bases and J lost 4, with 9 bases in between. The length of the CDR3 is 13 residues. The CDR3 region is CASSFDRVTEAFF. CDR3 nucleotide sequence: TGTGCCAGCAGCTTTGATAGGGTCACTGAAGCTTTCTTT.

This chain joins TRBV28 and TRBJ1-4; D is unclear. The CDR3 is 14 residues long. Germline CDR1 reads MDHEN; CDR2 reads SYDVKM. Trimming stripped 2 bases from V and 5 bases from J, with 9 bases between. The CDR3 here is CASSLGGHNEKLFF. CDR3 DNA: TGTGCCAGCAGTTTAGGCGGTCACAATGAAAAACTGTTTTTT.

J is TRBJ1-4 and V is TRBV30; D is uncertain. CDR1 is GTSNPN and CDR2 is SVGIG in the germline V gene (reference sequence). The CDR3 has 15 amino acids. Trimming took off 0 bases at V and 8 bases at J, with 16 bases between the two ends. The CDR3 sequence: CAWSVRTDVREKLFF. The CDR3 nucleotides read TGTGCCTGGAGTGTTAGGACGGATGTTAGGGAAAAACTGTTTTTT.

Here the CDR3 DNA reads TGTGCCATTTCCTCGGGACTAGCGGGGGGAAGCTCCTACGAGCAGTACTTC. Its translation: CAISSGLAGGSSYEQYF. The chain links TRBV5-4 to TRBJ2-7, with TRBD2 matching over 15 bases. This CDR3 contains 17 residues. The ends lost 9 bases at V and 0 bases at J; junction bases unmatched: 10. Germline CDR1 reads SGHNT; CDR2 reads YYREEE (reference sequence).

The rearrangement uses TRBV27 and TRBJ1-1, with D possibly TRBD1 on 5 matching bases. V shed 3 bases and J shed 3 bases, with 14 bases lying between them. The CDR3 spans 15 residues. Germline CDR1 is MNHEY and CDR2 is SMNVEV (reference sequence). DNA for the CDR3: TGTGCCAGCAGTTTGGACGGGGGACGGGACACTGAAGCTTTCTTT. The encoded protein is CASSLDGGRDTEAFF.

The chain links TRBV7-2 to TRBJ1-5; TRBD1 matches 7 bases. There are 18 residues in the CDR3. V shed 3 bases and J 5 bases; nucleotides not matched to a gene: 16. Looked up from germline, CDR1 is SGHTA and CDR2 is FQGNSA. In DNA, the CDR3 is TGTGCCAGCAGCTTCCAGCAAGGGGGCCGAGCGGATTATCAGCCCCAGCATTTT. Residues: CASSFQQGGRADYQPQHF.

The CDR3 DNA reads TGTGCCAGCAGCTTGGGCAATCAGCCCCAGCATTTT. Residues: CASSLGNQPQHF. This rearrangement joins TRBV7-9 to TRBJ1-5; D unclear. Trimming left V 3 bases short and J 2 bases short, with 2 bases between. This CDR3 spans 12 amino acids. Germline assignment: CDR1 SEHNR and CDR2 FQNEAQ (reference sequence).

The DNA of the CDR3 is TGTGCCAGCAGCCGCGATACAGGGGTCAGTTCACCCCTCCACTTT. It codes for CASSRDTGVSSPLHF. The gene calls are TRBV7-3 and TRBJ1-6, with 7 nucleotides matching TRBD1. CDR1 is SGHTA, CDR2 FQGTGA, per germline. The CDR3 is 15 residues long. J was trimmed by 9 bases and V by 5 bases; bases with no gene match: 10. The full variable domain, rest sourced from reference TRBV7-3 and TRBJ1-6, is GAGVSQTPSNKVTEKGKYVELRCDPISGHTALYWYRQSLGQGPEFLIYFQGTGAADDSGLPNDRFFAVRPEGSVSTLKIQRTERGDSAVYLCASSRDTGVSSPLHFGNGTRLTVT.